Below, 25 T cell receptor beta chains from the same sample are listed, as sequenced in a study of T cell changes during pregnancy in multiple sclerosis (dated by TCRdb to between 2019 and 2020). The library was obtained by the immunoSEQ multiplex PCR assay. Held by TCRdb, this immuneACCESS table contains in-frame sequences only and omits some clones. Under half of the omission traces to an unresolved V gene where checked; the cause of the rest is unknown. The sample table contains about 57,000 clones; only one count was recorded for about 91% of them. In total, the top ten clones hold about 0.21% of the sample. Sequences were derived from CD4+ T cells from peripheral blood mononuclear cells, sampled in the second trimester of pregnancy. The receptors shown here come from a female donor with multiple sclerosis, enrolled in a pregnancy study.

The CDR3 coding sequence is TGTGCCAGCAGCCCTCACCAGGGGGCCGAGCAGTACTTC. This sequence encodes CASSPHQGAEQYF. The rearrangement links TRBV5-4 to TRBJ2-7; the match to TRBD1 covers 8 bases. The V gene's germline CDR1 is SGHNT and CDR2 YYREEE (reference sequence). J gave up 6 bases and V 4 bases, and 6 bases lay outside the gene matches. The CDR3 sequence is 13 residues long.

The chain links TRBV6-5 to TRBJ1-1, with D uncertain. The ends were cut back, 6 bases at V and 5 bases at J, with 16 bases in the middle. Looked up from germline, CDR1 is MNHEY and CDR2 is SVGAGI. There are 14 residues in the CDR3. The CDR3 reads CASSRRGGRTEAFF. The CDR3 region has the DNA TGTGCCAGCAGCCGACGGGGAGGTCGGACTGAAGCTTTCTTT.

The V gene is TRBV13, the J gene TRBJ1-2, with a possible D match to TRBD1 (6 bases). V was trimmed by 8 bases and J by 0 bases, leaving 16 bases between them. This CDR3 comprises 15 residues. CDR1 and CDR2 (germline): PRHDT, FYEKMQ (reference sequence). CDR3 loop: CASATTGRTNYGYTF. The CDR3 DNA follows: TGTGCCAGCGCGACCACAGGGAGAACTAACTATGGCTACACCTTC.

The CDR3 nucleotides read TGTGCCATCAGTGACAGGGCGTCCTCCTCTGAAAAACTGTTTTTT. Encoded protein: CAISDRASSSEKLFF. V usage is TRBV10-3 and J usage is TRBJ1-4; D is perhaps TRBD1 (5 bases). Between the trimmed V and J ends, which lost 3 bases and 7 bases, there was a span of 15 bases. The V gene's germline CDR1 is ENHRY and CDR2 SYGVKD. This CDR3 region has 15 residues.

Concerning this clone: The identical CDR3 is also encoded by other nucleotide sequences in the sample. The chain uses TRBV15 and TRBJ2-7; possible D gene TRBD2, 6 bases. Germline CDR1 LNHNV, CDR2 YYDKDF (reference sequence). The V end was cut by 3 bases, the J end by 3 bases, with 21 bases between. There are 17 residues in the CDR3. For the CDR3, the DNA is TGTGCCACCAGCAGGGGGACTCCAGGACCGCCGAGCTACGAGCAGTACTTC. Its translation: CATSRGTPGPPSYEQYF.

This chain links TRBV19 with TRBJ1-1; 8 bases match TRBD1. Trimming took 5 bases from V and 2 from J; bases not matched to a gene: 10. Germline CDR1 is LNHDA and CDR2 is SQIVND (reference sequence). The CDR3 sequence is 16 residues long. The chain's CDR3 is CASSSFRGQGNTEAFF. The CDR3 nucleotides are TGTGCCAGTAGTTCGTTCAGGGGGCAAGGAAACACTGAAGCTTTCTTT.

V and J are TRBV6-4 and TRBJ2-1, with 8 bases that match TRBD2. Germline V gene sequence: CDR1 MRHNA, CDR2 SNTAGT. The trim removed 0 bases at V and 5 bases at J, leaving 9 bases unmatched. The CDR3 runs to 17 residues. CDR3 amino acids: CASSDSTGREAHNEQFF. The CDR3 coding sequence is TGTGCCAGCAGTGACTCTACCGGGAGGGAGGCCCACAATGAGCAGTTCTTC.

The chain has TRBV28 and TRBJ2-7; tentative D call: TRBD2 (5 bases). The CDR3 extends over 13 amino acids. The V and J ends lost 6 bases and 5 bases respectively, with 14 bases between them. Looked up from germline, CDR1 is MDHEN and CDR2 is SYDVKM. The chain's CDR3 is CASRRGSGHEQYF. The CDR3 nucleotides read TGTGCCAGCAGGAGAGGGTCAGGCCACGAGCAGTACTTC.

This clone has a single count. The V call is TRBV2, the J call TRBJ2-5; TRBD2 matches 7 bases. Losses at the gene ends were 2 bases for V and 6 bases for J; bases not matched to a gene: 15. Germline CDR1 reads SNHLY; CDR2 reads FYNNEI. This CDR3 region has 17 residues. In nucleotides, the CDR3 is TGTGCCAGCAGTGAACTATCTCTGGGGGGGGGACGTAAGACCCAGTACTTC. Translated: CASSELSLGGGRKTQYF.

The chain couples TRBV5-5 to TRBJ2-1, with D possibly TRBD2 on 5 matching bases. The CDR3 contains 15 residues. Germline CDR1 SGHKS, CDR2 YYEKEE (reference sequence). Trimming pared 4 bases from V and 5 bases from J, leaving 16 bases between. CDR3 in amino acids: CASSLRGTGNNEQFF. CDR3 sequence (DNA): TGTGCCAGCAGCCTCCGGGGAACGGGGAACAATGAGCAGTTCTTC.

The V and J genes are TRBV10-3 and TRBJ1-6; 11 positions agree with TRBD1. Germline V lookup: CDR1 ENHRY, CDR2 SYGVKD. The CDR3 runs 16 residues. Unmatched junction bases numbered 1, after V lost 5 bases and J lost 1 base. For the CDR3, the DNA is TGTGCCATCAGTTGGGACAGGGGGTCCTATAATTCACCCCTCCACTTT. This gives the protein CAISWDRGSYNSPLHF.

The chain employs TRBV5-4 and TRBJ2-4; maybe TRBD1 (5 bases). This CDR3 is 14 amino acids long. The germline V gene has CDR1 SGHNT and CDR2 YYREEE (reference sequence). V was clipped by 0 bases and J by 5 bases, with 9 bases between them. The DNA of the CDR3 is TGTGCCAGCAGCTTGGAAATAGGGGAAAACATTCAGTACTTC. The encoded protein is CASSLEIGENIQYF.

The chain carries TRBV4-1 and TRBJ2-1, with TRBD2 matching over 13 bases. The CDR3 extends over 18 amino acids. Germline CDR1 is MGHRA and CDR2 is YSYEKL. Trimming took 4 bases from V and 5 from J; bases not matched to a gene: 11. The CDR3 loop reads CASSPTPGTSGIDNEQFF. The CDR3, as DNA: TGCGCCAGCAGCCCTACACCGGGGACTAGCGGGATAGACAATGAGCAGTTCTTC.

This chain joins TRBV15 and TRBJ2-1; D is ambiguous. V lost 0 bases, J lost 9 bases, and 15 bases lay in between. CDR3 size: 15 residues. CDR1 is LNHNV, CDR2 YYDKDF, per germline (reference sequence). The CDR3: CATSRDRVSYGEQFF. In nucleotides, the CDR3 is TGTGCCACCAGCAGAGATCGGGTTTCGTACGGTGAGCAGTTCTTC.

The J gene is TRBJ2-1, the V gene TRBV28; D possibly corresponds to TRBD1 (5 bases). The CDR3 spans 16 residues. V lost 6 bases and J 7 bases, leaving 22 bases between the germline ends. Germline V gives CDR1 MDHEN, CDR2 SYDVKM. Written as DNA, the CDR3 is TGTGCCAGCAGCCCGGCCCCATTAGATAGACAGAATGAGCAGTTCTTC. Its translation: CASSPAPLDRQNEQFF.

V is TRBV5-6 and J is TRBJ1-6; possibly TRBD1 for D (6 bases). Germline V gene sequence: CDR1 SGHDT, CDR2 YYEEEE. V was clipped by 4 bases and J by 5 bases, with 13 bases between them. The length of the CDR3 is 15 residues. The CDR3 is CASSLGQLDNSPLHF. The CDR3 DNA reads TGTGCCAGCAGCCTAGGACAGCTGGATAATTCACCCCTCCACTTT.

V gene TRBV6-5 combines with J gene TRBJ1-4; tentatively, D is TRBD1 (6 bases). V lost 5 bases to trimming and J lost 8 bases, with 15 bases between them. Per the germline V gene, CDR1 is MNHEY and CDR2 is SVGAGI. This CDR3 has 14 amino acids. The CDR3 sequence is CASSLQGREEKLFF. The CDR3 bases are TGTGCCAGCAGTCTACAGGGAAGGGAGGAAAAACTGTTTTTT.

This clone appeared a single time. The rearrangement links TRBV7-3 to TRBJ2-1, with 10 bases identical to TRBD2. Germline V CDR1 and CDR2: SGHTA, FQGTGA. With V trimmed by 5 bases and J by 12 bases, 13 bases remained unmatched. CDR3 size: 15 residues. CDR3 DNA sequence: TGTGCCAGCAGCCGCGGTGGGCTAGCGGGAGAAGGGCAGTTCTTC. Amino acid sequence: CASSRGGLAGEGQFF.

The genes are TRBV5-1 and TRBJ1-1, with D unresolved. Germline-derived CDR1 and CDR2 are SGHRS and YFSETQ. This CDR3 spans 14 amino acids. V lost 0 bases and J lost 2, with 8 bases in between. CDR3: CASSLVSDNTEAFF. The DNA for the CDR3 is TGCGCCAGCAGCTTGGTTTCAGATAACACTGAAGCTTTCTTT.

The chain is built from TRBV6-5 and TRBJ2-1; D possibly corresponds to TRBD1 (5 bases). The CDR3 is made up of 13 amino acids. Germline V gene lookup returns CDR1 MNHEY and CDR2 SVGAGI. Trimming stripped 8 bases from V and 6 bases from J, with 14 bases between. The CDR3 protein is CASRSPGFNEQFF. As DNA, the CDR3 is TGTGCCAGCCGGTCTCCAGGGTTCAATGAGCAGTTCTTC.

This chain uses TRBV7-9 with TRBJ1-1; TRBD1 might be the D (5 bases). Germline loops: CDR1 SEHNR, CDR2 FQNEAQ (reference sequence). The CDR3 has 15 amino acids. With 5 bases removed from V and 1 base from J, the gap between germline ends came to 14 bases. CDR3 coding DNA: TGTGCCAGCAGCCCTGGGGGGGGGAGGAACACTGAAGCTTTCTTT. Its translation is CASSPGGGRNTEAFF.

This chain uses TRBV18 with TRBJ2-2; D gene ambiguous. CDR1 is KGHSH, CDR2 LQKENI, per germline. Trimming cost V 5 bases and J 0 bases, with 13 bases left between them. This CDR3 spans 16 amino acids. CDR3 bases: TGTGCCAGCTCAGCGGCCCCCACCTCGAACACCGGGGAGCTGTTTTTT. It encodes CASSAAPTSNTGELFF.

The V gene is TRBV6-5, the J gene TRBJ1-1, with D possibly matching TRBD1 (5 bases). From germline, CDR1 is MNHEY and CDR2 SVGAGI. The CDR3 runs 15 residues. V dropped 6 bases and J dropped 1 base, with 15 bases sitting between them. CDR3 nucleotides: TGTGCCAGCAGCCCCCCGGGACTGTGGAACACTGAAGCTTTCTTT. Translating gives CASSPPGLWNTEAFF.

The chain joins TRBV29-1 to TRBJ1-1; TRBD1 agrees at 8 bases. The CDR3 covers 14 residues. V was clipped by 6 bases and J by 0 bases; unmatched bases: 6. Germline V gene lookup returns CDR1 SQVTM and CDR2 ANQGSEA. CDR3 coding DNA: TGCAGCGTGGACTGGACAGGGATGAACACTGAAGCTTTCTTT. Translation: CSVDWTGMNTEAFF.

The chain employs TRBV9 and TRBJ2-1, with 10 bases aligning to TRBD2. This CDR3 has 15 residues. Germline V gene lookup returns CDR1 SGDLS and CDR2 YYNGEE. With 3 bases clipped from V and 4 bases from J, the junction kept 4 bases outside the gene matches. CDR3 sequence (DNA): TGTGCCAGCAGCGCCGGGACTAGCGTTTACAATGAGCAGTTCTTC. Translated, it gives CASSAGTSVYNEQFF.